This TCR beta chain was recovered during a study of CD8 T cells in ankylosing spondylitis. This clonotype was detected many times. Antigen: not known. Germline V gene data show CDR1 as SQVTM and CDR2 as ANQGSEA. Trimming took off 4 bases at V and 6 bases at J, with 12 bases between the two ends. This CDR3 region has 12 residues. Study results and caveats: The authors found the disease-linked clones to be CD8+ and relatively rare in peripheral blood. What appeared characteristic of ankylosing spondylitis blood was a TCR beta motif of eight highly homologous variants. Reports say disease-linked clones showed up significantly more in matched ankylosing spondylitis synovial fluid. Earlier studies detected some motif variants in reactive arthritis synovial fluid and blood.

Quantitative 5'-RACE with molecular barcodes produced the TCR beta libraries. TCRdb called the 5' RACE reads again in MiXCR, with one record for every CDR3 protein. The profile covers some 800,000 distinct CDR3 sequences, with 12% appearing a single time and approximately 0.46% taken by the ten largest. Sequences were obtained from blood, either unsorted or a sorted T cell fraction (not recorded which). The sequence was collected from a male donor with ankylosing spondylitis. The chain carries TRBV29-1 and TRBJ1-1; D uncertain. As DNA, the CDR3 is TGCAGCGTTGCTCTTGGATCGTCTGAAGCTTTCTTT. Amino acids: CSVALGSSEAFF. Filled out from reference TRBV29-1 and TRBJ1-1, the complete variable domain reads SAVISQKPSRDICQRGTSLTIQCQVDSQVTMMFWYRQQPGQSLTLIATANQGSEATYESGFVIDKFPISRPNLTFSTLTVSNMSPEDSSIYLCSVALGSSEAFFGQGTRLTVV.